Sequencing of this T cell receptor (beta chain) was carried out in a study of T cells after somatic rescue of genetic block. The repertoire was sequenced with immunoSEQ multiplex PCR; TCRdb's copy has only in-frame clones and lacks some. This sample has 14,000 to 15,000 clones, with around 70% found just once. Trimming pared 4 bases from V and 8 bases from J, leaving 12 bases between. The CDR3 contains 13 residues. CDR1 and CDR2 (germline): SGHNT, YENEEA. Sequenced: peripheral blood mononuclear cells (PBMCs). The rearrangement joins TRBV11-3 to TRBJ2-1; no clear D. The sequence derives from a boy younger than 18. CDR3 DNA sequence: TGTGCCAGCAGCTCCACCTCAACCCATGAGCAGTTCTTC. Translation gives CASSSTSTHEQFF.